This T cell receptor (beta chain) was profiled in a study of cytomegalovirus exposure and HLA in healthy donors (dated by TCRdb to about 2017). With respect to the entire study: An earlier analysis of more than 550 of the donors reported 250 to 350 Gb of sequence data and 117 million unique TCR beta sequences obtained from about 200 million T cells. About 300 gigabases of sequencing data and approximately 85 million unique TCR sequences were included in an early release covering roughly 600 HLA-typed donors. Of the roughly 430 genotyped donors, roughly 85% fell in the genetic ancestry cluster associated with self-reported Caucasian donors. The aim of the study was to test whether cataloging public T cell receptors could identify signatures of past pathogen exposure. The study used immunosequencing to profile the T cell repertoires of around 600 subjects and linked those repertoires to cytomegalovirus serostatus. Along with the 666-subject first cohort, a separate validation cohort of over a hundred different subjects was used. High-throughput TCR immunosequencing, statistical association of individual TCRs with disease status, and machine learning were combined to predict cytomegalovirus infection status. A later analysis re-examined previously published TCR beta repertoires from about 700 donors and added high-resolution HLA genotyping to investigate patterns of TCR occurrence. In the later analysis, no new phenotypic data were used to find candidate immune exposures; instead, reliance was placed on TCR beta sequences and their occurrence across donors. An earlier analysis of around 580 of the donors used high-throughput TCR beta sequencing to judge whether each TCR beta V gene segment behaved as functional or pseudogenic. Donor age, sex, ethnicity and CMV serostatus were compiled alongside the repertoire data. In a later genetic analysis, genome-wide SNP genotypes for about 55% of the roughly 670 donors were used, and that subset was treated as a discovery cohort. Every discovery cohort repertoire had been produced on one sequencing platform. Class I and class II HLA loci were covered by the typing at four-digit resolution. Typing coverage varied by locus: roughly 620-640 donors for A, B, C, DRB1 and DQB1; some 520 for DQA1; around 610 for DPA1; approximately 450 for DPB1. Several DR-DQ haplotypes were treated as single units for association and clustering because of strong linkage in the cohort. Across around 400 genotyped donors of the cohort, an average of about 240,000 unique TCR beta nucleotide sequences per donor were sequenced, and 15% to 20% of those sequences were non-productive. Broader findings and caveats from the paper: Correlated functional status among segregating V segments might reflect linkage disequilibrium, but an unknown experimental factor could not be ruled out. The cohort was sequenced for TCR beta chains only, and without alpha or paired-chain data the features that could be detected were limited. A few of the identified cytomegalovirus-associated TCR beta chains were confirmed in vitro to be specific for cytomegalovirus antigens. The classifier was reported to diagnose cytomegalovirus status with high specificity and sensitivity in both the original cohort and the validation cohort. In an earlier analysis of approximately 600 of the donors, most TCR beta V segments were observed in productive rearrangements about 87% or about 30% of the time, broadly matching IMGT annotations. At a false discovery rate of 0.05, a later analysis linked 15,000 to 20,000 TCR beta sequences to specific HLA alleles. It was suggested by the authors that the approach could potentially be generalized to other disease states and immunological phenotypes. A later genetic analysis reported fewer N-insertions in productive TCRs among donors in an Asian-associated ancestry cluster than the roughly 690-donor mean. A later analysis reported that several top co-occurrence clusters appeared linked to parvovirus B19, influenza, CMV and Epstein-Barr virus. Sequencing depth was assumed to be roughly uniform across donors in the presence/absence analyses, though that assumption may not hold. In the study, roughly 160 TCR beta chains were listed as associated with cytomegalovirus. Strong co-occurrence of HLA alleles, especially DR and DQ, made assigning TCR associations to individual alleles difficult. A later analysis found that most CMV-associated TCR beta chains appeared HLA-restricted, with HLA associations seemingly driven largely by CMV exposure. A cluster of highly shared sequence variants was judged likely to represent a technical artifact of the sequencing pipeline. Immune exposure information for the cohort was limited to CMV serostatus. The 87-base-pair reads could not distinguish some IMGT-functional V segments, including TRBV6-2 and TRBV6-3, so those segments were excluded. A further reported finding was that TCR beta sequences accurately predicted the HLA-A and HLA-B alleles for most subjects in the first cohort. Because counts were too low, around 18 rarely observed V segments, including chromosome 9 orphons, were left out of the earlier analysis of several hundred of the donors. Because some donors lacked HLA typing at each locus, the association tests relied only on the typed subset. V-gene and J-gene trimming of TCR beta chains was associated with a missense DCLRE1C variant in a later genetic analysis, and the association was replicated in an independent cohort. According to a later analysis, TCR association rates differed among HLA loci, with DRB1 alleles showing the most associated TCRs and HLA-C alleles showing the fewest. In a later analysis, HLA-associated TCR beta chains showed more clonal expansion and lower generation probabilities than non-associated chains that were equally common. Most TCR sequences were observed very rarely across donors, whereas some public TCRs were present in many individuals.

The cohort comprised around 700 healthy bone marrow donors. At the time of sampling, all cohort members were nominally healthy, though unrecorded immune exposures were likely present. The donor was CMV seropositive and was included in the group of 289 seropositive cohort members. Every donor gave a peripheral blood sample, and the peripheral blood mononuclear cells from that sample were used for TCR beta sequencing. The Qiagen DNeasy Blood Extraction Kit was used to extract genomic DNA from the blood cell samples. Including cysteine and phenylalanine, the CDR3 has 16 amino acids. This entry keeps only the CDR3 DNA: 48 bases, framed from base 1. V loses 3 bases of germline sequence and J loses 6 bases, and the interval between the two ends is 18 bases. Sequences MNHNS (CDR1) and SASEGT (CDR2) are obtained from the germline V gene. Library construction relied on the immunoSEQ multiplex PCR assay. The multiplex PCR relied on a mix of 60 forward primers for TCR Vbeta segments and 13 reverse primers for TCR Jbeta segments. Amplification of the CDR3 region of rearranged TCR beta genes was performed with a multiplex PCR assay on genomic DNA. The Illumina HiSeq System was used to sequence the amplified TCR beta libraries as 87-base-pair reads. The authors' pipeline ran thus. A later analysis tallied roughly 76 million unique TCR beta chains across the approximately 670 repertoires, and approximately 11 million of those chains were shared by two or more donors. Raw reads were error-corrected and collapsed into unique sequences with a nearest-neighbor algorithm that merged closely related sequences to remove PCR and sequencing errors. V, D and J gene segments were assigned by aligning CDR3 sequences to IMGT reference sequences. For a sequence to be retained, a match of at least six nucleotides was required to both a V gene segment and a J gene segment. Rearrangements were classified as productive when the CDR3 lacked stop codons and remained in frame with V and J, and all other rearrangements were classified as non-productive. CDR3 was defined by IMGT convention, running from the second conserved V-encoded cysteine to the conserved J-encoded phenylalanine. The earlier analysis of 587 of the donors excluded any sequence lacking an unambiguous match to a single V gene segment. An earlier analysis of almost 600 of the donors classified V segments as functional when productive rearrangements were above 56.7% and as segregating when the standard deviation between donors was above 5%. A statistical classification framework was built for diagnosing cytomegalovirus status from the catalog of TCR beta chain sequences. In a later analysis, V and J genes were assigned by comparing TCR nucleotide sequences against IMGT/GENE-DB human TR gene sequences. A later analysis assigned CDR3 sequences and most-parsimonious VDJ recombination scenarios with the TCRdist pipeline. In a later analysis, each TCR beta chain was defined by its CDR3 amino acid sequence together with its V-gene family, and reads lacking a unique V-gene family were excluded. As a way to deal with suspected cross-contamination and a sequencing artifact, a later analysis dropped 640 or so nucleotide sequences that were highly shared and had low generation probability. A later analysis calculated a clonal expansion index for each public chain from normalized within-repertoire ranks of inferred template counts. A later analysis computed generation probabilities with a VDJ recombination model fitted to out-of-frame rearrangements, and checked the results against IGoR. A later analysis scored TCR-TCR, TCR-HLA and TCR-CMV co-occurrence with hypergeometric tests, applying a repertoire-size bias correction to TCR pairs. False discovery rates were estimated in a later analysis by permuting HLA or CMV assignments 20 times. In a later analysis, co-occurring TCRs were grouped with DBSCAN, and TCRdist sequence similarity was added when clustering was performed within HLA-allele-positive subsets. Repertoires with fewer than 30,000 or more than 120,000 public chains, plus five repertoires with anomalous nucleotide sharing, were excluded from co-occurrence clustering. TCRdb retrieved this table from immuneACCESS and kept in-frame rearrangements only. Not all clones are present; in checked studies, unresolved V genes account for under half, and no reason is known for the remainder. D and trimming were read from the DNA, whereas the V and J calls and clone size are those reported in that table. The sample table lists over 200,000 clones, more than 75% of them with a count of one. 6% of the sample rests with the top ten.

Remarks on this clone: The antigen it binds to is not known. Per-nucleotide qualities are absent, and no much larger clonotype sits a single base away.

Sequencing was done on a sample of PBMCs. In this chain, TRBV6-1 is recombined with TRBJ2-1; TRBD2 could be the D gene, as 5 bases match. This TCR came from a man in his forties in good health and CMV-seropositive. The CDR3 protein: CASSDSSPGKGNEQFF. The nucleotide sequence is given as TGTGCCAGCAGTGATTCTAGCCCGGGGAAAGGCAATGAGCAGTTCTTC.